The 29 T cell receptor beta chains presented below share a single source sample, sequenced in a study of blood T cell repertoires in COVID-19. The protocol was immunoSEQ multiplex PCR, while the TCRdb copy is restricted to in-frame clones and leaves out a portion. The data show 95,000 to 150,000 clones, with around 80% seen just once and 17% held by the top ten. The sample comprised peripheral blood. The origin of the receptors is a man aged 30 to 45 with COVID-19, enrolled during active disease.

This clone was detected once. The V gene is TRBV7-2, the J gene TRBJ2-7; 10 nucleotides agree with TRBD2. Germline-derived CDR1 and CDR2 are SGHTA and FQGNSA. The V and J ends lost 7 bases and 6 bases, in that order; junction bases with no gene match: 21. This CDR3 is 18 amino acids long. CDR3 in amino acids: CASTNPSISGGARVEQYF. Written as DNA, the CDR3 is TGTGCCAGCACCAACCCATCGATCAGCGGGGGGGCCCGTGTCGAGCAGTACTTC.

This clone was found a few times. The rearrangement uses TRBV23-1 and TRBJ2-5, with 8 bases fitting TRBD1. TRBV23-1 is labeled an ORF, and its function is uncertain. V was clipped by 3 bases and J by 2 bases; unmatched bases: 2. The CDR3 has 14 amino acids. The CDR3 DNA is TGCGCCAGCAGTCACAGGGGGCGGCAAGAGACCCAGTACTTC. It encodes CASSHRGRQETQYF.

The V call is TRBV27, the J call TRBJ2-1; 8 nucleotides agree with TRBD2. Germline V CDR1 and CDR2: MNHEY, SMNVEV (reference sequence). The CDR3 totals 14 residues. V shed 8 bases and J 2 bases; nucleotides not matched to a gene: 5. CDR3: CASGLADTYNEQFF. CDR3 DNA: TGTGCCAGCGGACTAGCTGATACCTACAATGAGCAGTTCTTC.

The chain couples TRBV28 to TRBJ2-2; D is ambiguous. The V end lost 6 bases, the J end lost 8 bases, and 25 bases lay between the germline ends. The CDR3 loop spans 17 amino acids. In germline, CDR1 is MDHEN, CDR2 SYDVKM. CDR3 in amino acids: CASSHPIIRSSEGELFF. The DNA of the CDR3 is TGTGCCAGCAGCCACCCGATAATAAGGAGTTCGGAGGGGGAGCTGTTTTTT.

The chain joins TRBV28 to TRBJ1-3, with 11 nucleotides matching TRBD1. Germline CDR1 MDHEN, CDR2 SYDVKM. The J segment lost 4 bases and the V segment lost 6 bases, leaving 8 bases of the junction unmatched. The CDR3 contains 16 residues. The DNA of the CDR3 is TGTGCCAGCAGCCCCTGGACAGGGGGCAAAGGAAACACCATATATTTT. Encoded protein: CASSPWTGGKGNTIYF.

J is TRBJ2-3 and V is TRBV6-4, with D possibly matching TRBD2 (6 bases). The V gene lost 5 bases and the J gene lost 4 bases, with 10 bases spanning the gap. Germline V lookup: CDR1 MRHNA, CDR2 SNTAGT. The CDR3 is made up of 13 amino acids. Written as DNA, the CDR3 is TGTGCCAGCAGTTCTAGCGAGTCAGATACGCAGTATTTT. This codes for CASSSSESDTQYF.

The sample holds many counts of this clone. The chain uses TRBV7-9 and TRBJ2-7, with TRBD2 matching 8 bases. V lost 5 bases and J lost 3; bases outside the gene matches: 6. Germline CDR1 SEHNR, CDR2 FQNEAQ (reference sequence). This CDR3 contains 14 residues. The CDR3 here is CASSRTSRLYEQYF. The CDR3 DNA reads as TGTGCCAGCAGCAGGACTAGCAGGCTCTACGAGCAGTACTTC.

The rearrangement links TRBV19 to TRBJ1-6; tentatively, D is TRBD1 (6 bases). CDR1 LNHDA and CDR2 SQIVND come from the germline V gene (reference sequence). Trimming pared 7 bases from V and 3 bases from J, leaving 10 bases between. This CDR3 comprises 14 residues. The chain's CDR3 is CASTSTGYNSPLHF. CDR3 bases: TGTGCCAGTACCTCGACAGGCTATAATTCACCCCTCCACTTT. Combining the CDR3 with reference TRBV19 and TRBJ1-6 gives the whole variable domain DGGITQSPKYLFRKEGQNVTLSCEQNLNHDAMYWYRQDPGQGLRLIYYSQIVNDFQKGDIAEGYSVSREKKESFPLTVTSAQKNPTAFYLCASTSTGYNSPLHFGNGTRLTVT.

The V gene is TRBV9, the J gene TRBJ2-5, with 8 positions matching TRBD2. Germline V gives CDR1 SGDLS, CDR2 YYNGEE. With V trimmed by 3 bases and J by 5 bases, 9 bases remained unmatched. The CDR3 runs 15 residues. In nucleotides, the CDR3 is TGTGCCAGCAGCGGCCCAGCGGGAGCTATGGAGACCCAGTACTTC. Translation: CASSGPAGAMETQYF.

The chain uses TRBV3-1 (or the pseudogene TRBV3-2) and TRBJ2-3, with TRBD2 identical over 8 bases. V lost 7 bases, J lost 6 bases, and 9 bases stayed unmatched. The V gene's germline CDR1 is LGHDT and CDR2 YNNKEL (reference sequence). The CDR3 covers 14 residues. CDR3: CASNPGLESDTQYF. CDR3 DNA sequence: TGTGCCAGCAACCCGGGACTAGAATCCGATACGCAGTATTTT.

This chain uses TRBV28 with TRBJ2-7; D uncertain. Trimming pared 3 bases from V and 5 bases from J, leaving 14 bases between. Germline V lookup: CDR1 MDHEN, CDR2 SYDVKM. The CDR3 runs to 14 residues. The CDR3 sequence is CASSFLNMGNEQYF. The CDR3 region has the DNA TGTGCCAGCAGTTTCTTGAATATGGGCAACGAGCAGTACTTC.

CDR3 sequence reads: CASSLLERNTEAFF. In nucleotides, the CDR3 is TGTGCCAGCAGTTTATTAGAGAGGAACACTGAAGCTTTCTTT. This sequence joins TRBV28 and TRBJ1-1; D is uncertain. CDR1 and CDR2 (germline): MDHEN, SYDVKM. The V end lost 1 base, the J end lost 1 base, and 7 bases lay between the germline ends. This CDR3 has 14 amino acids.

The V call is TRBV27, the J call TRBJ2-1; 7 bases are a match to TRBD2. J was trimmed by 7 bases and V by 2 bases; bases with no gene match: 11. CDR1 MNHEY and CDR2 SMNVEV come from the germline V gene (reference sequence). The CDR3 has 16 residues. In nucleotides, the CDR3 is TGTGCCAGCAGTTTAGAGTCGGGAGGCGGTCAGAATGAGCAGTTCTTC. Translating it yields CASSLESGGGQNEQFF.

This clone has just a few counts. This rearrangement joins TRBV28 to TRBJ1-6, with D unresolved. The CDR3 totals 16 residues. V gave up 3 bases and J gave up 7 bases, with 16 bases separating them. The germline V gene has CDR1 MDHEN and CDR2 SYDVKM. In DNA form, the CDR3 reads TGTGCCAGCAGTTTGTATTATGCACGGGAGAATTCACCCCTCCACTTT. Its translation is CASSLYYARENSPLHF.

J is TRBJ1-2 and V is TRBV28, with TRBD1 matching 7 bases. The CDR3 has 14 residues. The V and J ends lost 5 bases and 6 bases, in that order; junction bases with no gene match: 9. Germline V CDR1 and CDR2: MDHEN, SYDVKM. This chain's CDR3 is CASSVGQLSHGYTF. In nucleotides, the CDR3 is TGTGCCAGCAGTGTGGGACAGTTAAGCCATGGCTACACCTTC.

J is TRBJ2-6 and V is TRBV6-1; no reliable D call. This CDR3 is built from 14 residues. CDR1 is MNHNS, CDR2 SASEGT, per germline. Trimming shortened V by 1 base and J by 2 bases, and 3 bases separated the two germline ends. This CDR3 reads CASSEVAGANVLTF. The CDR3 DNA sequence: TGTGCCAGCAGTGAAGTAGCTGGGGCCAACGTCCTGACTTTC.

The chain carries TRBV18 and TRBJ2-1; 11 bases line up with TRBD2. The length of the CDR3 is 16 residues. V lost 3 bases and J lost 7; bases outside the gene matches: 8. Germline V gene sequence: CDR1 KGHSH, CDR2 LQKENI. In nucleotides, the CDR3 is TGTGCCAGCTCACCTCCACTAGCGGGGGAGGGTAATGAGCAGTTCTTC. It yields the protein CASSPPLAGEGNEQFF.

This chain uses TRBV12-5 with TRBJ1-5; possibly TRBD1 for D (6 bases). The CDR3 sequence is 16 residues long. In germline, CDR1 is LGHNT, CDR2 FRNRAP. Trimming cost V 0 bases and J 7 bases, with 16 bases left between them. The CDR3 here is CASGLVRGGGGQPQHF. CDR3 DNA: TGTGCTAGTGGTTTGGTAAGGGGGGGCGGTGGGCAGCCCCAGCATTTT.

A few counts support this clone. This chain links TRBV20-1 with TRBJ2-1; D might be TRBD1 (6 bases). Trimming pared 6 bases from V and 8 bases from J, leaving 11 bases between. The CDR3 length is 11 residues. Germline assignment: CDR1 DFQATT and CDR2 SNEGSKA (reference sequence). The CDR3 sequence is CSALRTDEQFF. For the CDR3, the DNA is TGCAGTGCACTACGGACAGATGAGCAGTTCTTC.

The chain recombines TRBV15 with TRBJ2-7, with D unclear. This CDR3 comprises 16 residues. Trimming pared 0 bases from V and 0 bases from J, leaving 12 bases between. Per the germline V gene, CDR1 is LNHNV and CDR2 is YYDKDF (reference sequence). The CDR3 loop is CATSRDESFTSYEQYF. CDR3 sequence (DNA): TGTGCCACCAGCAGAGATGAGTCTTTTACCTCCTACGAGCAGTACTTC. The whole variable domain, remainder taken from reference TRBV15 and TRBJ2-7, is DAMVIQNPRYQVTQFGKPVTLSCSQTLNHNVMYWYQQKSSQAPKLLFHYYDKDFNNEADTPDNFQSRRPNTSFCFLDIRSPGLGDTAMYLCATSRDESFTSYEQYFGPGTRLTVT.

The chain joins TRBV7-2 to TRBJ2-7; D is unresolved. CDR3 length: 12 amino acids. Germline-derived CDR1 and CDR2 are SGHTA and FQGNSA. The V end was cut by 4 bases, the J end by 4 bases, with 8 bases between. The CDR3 is CASSSPRYEQYF. CDR3 in DNA: TGTGCCAGCAGCTCCCCTCGGTACGAGCAGTACTTC. The whole variable domain, remainder taken from reference TRBV7-2 and TRBJ2-7, is GAGVSQSPSNKVTEKGKDVELRCDPISGHTALYWYRQSLGQGLEFLIYFQGNSAPDKSGLPSDRFSAERTGGSVSTLTIQRTQQEDSAVYLCASSSPRYEQYFGPGTRLTVT.

The chain uses TRBV7-9 and TRBJ1-1; 7 nucleotides agree with TRBD1. Germline assignment: CDR1 SEHNR and CDR2 FQNEAQ (reference sequence). This CDR3 contains 13 residues. With V trimmed by 11 bases and J by 5 bases, 11 bases remained unmatched. CDR3 nucleotides: TGTGCCGTATATAAGACAGGGTGGACTGAAGCTTTCTTT. Its protein product is CAVYKTGWTEAFF.

The rearrangement joins TRBV6-2 or TRBV6-3 to TRBJ1-2; D uncertain. This CDR3 has 14 amino acids. From germline, CDR1 is MNHEY and CDR2 SVGEGT. The germline V and J ends were trimmed by 3 bases and 4 bases, with 12 bases remaining between them. The CDR3 coding sequence is TGTGCCAGCAGTTATAGTCACGGAGCCTATGGCTACACCTTC. This translates into CASSYSHGAYGYTF.

There are a few counts of this clone. V usage is TRBV19 and J usage is TRBJ2-7; 9 nucleotides line up with TRBD2. Germline values: CDR1 LNHDA, CDR2 SQIVND (reference sequence). J lost 1 base, V lost 1 base, and 2 bases had no gene match. This CDR3 comprises 15 residues. Here the CDR3 DNA reads TGTGCCAGTAGTATAGGGACTAGCGCATCCTACGAGCAGTACTTC. Its protein is CASSIGTSASYEQYF.

The count of this clone is one. The CDR3, as DNA: TGTGCCAGCAGCTTAGCGGGAGGGTTCACAGATACGCAGTATTTT. It encodes CASSLAGGFTDTQYF. This sequence joins TRBV5-6 and TRBJ2-3; 10 bases are shared with TRBD2. V lost 2 bases and J lost 2; bases outside the gene matches: 2. Germline values: CDR1 SGHDT, CDR2 YYEEEE. CDR3 length equals 15 residues.

As for this clone: One end of the junction is discordant with germline, which a read error may explain. The chain links TRBV30 to TRBJ1-2, with D possibly matching TRBD1 (5 bases). CDR1 and CDR2 from the germline V gene are GTSNPN and SVGIG (reference sequence). This CDR3 is 13 amino acids long. In DNA, the CDR3 is TGTGCCTGGAGTGTAAACTTAGGGACTTCGCCCGCTTTC. Protein product: CAWSVNLGTSPAF.

The chain is built from TRBV14 and TRBJ1-2, with D tentatively TRBD1 (6 bases). This CDR3 is built from 14 residues. V lost 4 bases to trimming and J lost 4 bases, with 13 bases between them. Germline V lookup: CDR1 SGHDN, CDR2 FVKESK. CDR3 sequence reads: CASSRNRVPYGYTF. The DNA of the CDR3 is TGTGCCAGCAGCCGAAACAGGGTCCCCTATGGCTACACCTTC.

The J gene is TRBJ2-3, the V gene TRBV7-3; D might be TRBD2 (6 bases). V gave up 6 bases and J gave up 1 base, with 20 bases separating them. This CDR3 region has 17 residues. The germline CDR1 and CDR2 sequences are SGHTA and FQGTGA. Written as DNA, the CDR3 is TGTGCCAGCAGGTTTTTACTAGCACCCGAGGGCACAGATACGCAGTATTTT. It translates to CASRFLLAPEGTDTQYF.

The V gene is TRBV29-1, the J gene TRBJ2-5, with D possibly being TRBD2 (6 bases). The CDR3 consists of 12 residues. Germline values: CDR1 SQVTM, CDR2 ANQGSEA. The V end was cut by 6 bases, the J end by 4 bases, with 12 bases between. The DNA of the CDR3 is TGCAGCGTAGCTTTGGGGGGAGAGACCCAGTACTTC. Protein product: CSVALGGETQYF.